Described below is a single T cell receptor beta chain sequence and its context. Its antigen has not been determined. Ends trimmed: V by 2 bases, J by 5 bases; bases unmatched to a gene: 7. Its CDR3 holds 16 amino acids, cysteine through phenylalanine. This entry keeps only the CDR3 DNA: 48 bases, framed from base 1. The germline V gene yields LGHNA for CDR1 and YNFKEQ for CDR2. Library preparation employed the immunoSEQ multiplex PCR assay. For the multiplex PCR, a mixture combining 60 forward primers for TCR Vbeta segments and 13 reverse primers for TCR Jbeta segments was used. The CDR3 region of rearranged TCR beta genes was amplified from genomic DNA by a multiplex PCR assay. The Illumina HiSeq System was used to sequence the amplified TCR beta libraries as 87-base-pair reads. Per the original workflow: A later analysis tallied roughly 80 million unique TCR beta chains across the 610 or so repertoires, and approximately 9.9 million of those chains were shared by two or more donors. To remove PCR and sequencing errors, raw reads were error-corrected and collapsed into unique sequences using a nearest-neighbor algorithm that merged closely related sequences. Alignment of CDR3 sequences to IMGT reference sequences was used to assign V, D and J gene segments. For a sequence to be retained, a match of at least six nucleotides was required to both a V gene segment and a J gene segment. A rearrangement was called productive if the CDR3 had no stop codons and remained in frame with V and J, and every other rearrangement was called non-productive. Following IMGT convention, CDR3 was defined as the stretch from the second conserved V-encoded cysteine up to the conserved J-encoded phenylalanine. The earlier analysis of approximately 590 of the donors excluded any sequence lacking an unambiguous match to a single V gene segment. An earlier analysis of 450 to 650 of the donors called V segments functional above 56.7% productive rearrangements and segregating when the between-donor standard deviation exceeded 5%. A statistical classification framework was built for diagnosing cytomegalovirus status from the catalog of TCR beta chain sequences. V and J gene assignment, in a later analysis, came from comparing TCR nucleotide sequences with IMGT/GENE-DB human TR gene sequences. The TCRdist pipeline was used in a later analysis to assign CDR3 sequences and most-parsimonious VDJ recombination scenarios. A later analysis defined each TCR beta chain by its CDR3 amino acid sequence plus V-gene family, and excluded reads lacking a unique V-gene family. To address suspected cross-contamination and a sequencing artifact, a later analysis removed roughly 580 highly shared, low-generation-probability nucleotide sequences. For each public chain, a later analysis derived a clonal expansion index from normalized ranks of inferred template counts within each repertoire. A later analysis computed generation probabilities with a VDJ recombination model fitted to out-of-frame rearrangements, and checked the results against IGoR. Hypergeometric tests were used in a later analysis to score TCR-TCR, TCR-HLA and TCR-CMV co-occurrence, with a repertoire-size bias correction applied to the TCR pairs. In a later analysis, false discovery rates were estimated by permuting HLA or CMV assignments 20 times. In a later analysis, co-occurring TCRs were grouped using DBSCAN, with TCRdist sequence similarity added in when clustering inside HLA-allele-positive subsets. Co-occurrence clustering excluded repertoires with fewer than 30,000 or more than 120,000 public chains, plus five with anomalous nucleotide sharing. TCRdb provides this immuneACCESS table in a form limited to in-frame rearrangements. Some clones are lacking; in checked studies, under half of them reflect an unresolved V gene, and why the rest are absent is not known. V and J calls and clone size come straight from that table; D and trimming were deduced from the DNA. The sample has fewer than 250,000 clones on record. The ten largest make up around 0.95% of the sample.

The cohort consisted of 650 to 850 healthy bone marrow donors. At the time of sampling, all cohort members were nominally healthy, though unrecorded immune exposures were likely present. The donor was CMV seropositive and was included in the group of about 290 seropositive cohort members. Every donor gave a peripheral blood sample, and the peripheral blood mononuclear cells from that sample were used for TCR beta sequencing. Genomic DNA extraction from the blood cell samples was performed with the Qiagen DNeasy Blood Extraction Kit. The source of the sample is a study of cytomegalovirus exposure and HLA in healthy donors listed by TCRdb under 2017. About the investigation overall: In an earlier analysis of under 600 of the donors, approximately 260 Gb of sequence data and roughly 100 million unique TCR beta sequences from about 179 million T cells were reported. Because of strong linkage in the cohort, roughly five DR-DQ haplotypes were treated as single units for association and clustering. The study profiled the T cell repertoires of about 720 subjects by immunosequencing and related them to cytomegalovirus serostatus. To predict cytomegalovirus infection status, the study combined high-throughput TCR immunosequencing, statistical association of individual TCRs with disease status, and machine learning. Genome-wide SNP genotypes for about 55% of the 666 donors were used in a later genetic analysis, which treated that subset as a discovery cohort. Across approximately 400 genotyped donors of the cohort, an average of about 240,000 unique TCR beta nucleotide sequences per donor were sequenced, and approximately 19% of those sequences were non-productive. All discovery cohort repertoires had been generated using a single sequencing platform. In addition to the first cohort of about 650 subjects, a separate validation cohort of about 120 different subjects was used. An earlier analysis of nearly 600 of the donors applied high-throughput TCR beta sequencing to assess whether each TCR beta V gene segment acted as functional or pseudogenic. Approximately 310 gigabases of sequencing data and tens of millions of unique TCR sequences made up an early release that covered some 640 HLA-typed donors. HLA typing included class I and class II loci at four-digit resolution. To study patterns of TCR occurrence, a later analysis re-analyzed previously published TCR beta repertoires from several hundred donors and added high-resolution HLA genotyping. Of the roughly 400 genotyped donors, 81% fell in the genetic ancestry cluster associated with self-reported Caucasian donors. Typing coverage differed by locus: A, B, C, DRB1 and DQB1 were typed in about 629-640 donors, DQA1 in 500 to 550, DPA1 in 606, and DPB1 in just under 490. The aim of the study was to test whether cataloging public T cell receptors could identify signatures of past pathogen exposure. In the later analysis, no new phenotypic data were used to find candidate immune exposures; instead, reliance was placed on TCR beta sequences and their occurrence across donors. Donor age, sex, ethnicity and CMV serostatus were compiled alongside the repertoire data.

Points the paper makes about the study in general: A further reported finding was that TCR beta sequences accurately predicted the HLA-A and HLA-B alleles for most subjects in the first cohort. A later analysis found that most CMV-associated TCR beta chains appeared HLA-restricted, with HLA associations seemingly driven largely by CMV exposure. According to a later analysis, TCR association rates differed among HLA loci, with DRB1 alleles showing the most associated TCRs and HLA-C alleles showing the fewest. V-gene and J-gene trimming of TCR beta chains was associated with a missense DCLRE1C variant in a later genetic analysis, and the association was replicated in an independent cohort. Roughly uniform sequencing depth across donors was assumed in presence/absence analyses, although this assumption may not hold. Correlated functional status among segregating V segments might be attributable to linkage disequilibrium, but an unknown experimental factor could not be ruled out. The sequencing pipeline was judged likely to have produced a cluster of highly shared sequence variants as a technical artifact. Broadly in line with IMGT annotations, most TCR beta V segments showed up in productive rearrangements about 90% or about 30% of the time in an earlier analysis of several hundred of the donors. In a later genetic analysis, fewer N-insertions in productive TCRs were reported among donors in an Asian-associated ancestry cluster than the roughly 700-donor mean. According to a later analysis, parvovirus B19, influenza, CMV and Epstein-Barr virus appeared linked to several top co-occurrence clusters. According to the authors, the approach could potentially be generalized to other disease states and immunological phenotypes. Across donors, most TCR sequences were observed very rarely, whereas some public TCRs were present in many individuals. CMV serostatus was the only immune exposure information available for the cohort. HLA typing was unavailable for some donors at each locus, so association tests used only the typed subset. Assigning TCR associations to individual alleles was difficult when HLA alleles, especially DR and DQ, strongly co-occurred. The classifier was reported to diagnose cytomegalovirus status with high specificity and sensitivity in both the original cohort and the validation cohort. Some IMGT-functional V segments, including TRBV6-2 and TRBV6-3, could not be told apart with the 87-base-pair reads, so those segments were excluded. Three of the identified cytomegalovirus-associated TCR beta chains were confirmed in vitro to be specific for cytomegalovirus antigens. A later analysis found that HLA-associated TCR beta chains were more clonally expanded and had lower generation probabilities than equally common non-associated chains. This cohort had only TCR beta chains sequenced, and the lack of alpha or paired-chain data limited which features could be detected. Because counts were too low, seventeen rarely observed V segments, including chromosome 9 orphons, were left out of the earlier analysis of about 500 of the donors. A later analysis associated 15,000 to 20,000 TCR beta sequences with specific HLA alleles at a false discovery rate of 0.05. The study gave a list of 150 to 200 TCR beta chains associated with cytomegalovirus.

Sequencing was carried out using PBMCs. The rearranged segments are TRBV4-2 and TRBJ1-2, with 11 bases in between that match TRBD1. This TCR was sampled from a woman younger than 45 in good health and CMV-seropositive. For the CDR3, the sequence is CASSQPGQGAKYGYTF. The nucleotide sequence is TGTGCCAGCAGCCAACCCGGACAGGGGGCCAAGTATGGCTACACCTTC.